Following are 2 T cell receptor beta chains from one sample sequenced in a study of tumor-infiltrating lymphocytes in primary liver carcinoma. RNA was extracted from whole blood without cell sorting, alongside germline DNA. Constant-region priming of around 490 ng total RNA yielded TCR beta cDNA. For TCR beta, libraries were produced by three nested multiplex PCR rounds using slightly modified ARM-PCR. TRBV1-TRBV30 forward primers and a C-beta reverse primer were used in the first two PCR rounds, which each ran for about 10 cycles. TCRdb fed the multiplex PCR reads into MiXCR, producing one record per CDR3 protein. There are 300,000 to 400,000 distinct CDR3 sequences in the sample; about 65% occur only once, and 5.5% to 8% lies in the top ten. The sample consisted of peripheral blood. All receptors derive from a man between 35 and 55 years old with primary liver carcinoma and hepatitis B virus infection.

Notes on this clonotype: A much larger clone lies a single base off, so this may be a read error. The chain is built from TRBV6-1 and TRBJ1-1, with D perhaps matching TRBD1 (6 bases). The germline gives CDR1 MNHNS, CDR2 SASEGT. The CDR3 is 14 amino acids. The DNA for the CDR3 is TGTGCCAGCATCGAGGCGGGGGCGTTCACTCAAGCTTTCTTT. It yields the protein CASIEAGAFTQAFF.

As regards this clonotype: One end of the junction fails to match germline, which may point to a read error. The V gene is TRBV5-6, the J gene TRBJ1-5; the match to TRBD1 covers 8 bases. The CDR3 is 13 residues long. From germline, CDR1 is SGHDT and CDR2 YYEEEE. The CDR3 coding sequence is TGTGCCAGCAGCGGACAGGGTGCTCAGCCCAAGCATTTT. This translates into CASSGQGAQPKHF.